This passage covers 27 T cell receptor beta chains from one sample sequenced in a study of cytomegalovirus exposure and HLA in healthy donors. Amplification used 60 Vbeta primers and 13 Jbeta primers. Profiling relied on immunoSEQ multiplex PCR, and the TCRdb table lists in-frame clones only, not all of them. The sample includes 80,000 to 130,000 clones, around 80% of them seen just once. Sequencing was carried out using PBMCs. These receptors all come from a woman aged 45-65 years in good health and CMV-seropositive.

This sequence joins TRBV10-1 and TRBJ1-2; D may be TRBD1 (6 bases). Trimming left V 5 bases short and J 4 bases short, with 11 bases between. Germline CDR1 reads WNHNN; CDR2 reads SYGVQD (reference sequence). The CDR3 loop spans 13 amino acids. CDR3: CASSKQGPYGYTF. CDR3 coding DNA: TGCGCCAGCAGTAAACAGGGCCCCTATGGCTACACCTTC.

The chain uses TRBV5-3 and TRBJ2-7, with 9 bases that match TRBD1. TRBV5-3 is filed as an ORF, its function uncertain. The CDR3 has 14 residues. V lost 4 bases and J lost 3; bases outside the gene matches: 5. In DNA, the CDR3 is TGTGCCAGAAGCCAACAGGGGGCGAGCTACGAGCAGTACTTC. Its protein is CARSQQGASYEQYF.

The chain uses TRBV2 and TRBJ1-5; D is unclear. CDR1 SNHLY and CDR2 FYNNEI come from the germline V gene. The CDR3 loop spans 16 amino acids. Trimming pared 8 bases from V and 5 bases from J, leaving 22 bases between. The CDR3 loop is CASRTVREPADQPQHF. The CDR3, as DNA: TGTGCCAGCCGTACAGTACGGGAGCCAGCTGATCAGCCCCAGCATTTT.

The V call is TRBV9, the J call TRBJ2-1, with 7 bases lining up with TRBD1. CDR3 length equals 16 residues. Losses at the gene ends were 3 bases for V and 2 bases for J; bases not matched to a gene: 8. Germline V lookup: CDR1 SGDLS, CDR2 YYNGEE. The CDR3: CASSAETGSPYNEQFF. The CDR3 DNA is TGTGCCAGCAGCGCCGAGACAGGGTCCCCCTACAATGAGCAGTTCTTC.

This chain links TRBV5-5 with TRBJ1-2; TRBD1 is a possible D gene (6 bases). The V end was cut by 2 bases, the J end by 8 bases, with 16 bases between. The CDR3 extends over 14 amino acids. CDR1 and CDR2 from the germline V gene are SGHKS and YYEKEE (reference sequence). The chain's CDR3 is CASSLQGALAGYTF. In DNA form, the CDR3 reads TGTGCCAGCAGCTTACAGGGAGCTTTGGCGGGCTACACCTTC. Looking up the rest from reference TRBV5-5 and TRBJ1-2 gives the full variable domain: DAGVTQSPTHLIKTRGQQVTLRCSPISGHKSVSWYQQVLGQGPQFIFQYYEKEERGRGNFPDRFSARQFPNYSSELNVNALLLGDSALYLCASSLQGALAGYTFGSGTRLTVV.

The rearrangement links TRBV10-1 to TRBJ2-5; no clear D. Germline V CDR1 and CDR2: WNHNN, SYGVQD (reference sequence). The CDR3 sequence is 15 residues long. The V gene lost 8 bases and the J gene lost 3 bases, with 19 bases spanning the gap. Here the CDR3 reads CASLHPGSPEETQYF. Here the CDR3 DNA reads TGCGCCAGCCTCCACCCGGGTAGCCCAGAAGAGACCCAGTACTTC.

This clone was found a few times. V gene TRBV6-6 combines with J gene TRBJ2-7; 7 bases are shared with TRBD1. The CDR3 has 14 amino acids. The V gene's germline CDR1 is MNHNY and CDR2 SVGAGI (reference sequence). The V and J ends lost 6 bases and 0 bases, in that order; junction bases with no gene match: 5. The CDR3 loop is CASSGQALSYEQYF. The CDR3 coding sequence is TGTGCCAGCAGCGGACAGGCCCTCTCCTACGAGCAGTACTTC.

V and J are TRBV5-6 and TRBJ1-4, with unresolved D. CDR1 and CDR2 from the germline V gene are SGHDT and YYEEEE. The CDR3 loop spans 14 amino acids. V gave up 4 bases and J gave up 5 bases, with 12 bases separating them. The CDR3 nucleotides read TGTGCCAGCAGCCATTGGGGAGTAAATGAAAAACTGTTTTTT. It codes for CASSHWGVNEKLFF.

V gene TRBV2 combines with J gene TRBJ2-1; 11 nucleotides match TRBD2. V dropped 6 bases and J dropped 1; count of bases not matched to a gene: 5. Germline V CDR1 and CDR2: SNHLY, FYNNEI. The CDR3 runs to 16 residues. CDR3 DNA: TGTGCCAGCAGCCCTACTAGCGGGGGATCCTACAATGAGCAGTTCTTC. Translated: CASSPTSGGSYNEQFF. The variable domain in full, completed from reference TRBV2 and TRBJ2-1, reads EPEVTQTPSHQVTQMGQEVILRCVPISNHLYFYWYRQILGQKVEFLVSFYNNEISEKSEIFDDQFSVERPDGSNFTLKIRSTKLEDSAMYFCASSPTSGGSYNEQFFGPGTRLTVL.

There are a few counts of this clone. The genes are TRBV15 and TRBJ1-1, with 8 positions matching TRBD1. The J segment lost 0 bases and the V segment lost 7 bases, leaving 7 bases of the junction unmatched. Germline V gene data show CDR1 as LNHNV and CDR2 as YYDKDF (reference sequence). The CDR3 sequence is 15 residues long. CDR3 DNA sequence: TGTGCCACCACCCAGAGCAGGGGGCTGAACACTGAAGCTTTCTTT. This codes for CATTQSRGLNTEAFF.

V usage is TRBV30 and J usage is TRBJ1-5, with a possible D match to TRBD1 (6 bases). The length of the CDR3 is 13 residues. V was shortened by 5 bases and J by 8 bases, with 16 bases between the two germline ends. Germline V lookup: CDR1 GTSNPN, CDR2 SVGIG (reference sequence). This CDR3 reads CAWSTGNSKPQHF. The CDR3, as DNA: TGTGCCTGGTCCACAGGGAATAGTAAGCCCCAGCATTTT.

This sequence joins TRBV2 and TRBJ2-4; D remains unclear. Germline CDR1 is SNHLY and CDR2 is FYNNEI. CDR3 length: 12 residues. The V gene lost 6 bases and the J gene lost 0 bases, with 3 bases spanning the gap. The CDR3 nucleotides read TGTGCCAGCAGCCTAGCCAAAAACATTCAGTACTTC. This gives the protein CASSLAKNIQYF.

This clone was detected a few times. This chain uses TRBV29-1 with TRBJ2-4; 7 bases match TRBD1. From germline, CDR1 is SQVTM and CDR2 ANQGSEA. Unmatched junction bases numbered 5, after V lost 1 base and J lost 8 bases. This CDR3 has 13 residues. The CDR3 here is CSVEARGRDIQYF. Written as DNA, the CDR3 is TGCAGCGTTGAAGCAAGGGGGCGGGACATTCAGTACTTC.

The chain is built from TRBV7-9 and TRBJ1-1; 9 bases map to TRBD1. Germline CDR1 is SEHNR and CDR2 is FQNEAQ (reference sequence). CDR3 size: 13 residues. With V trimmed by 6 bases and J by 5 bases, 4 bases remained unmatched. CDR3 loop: CASRTGGWTEAFF. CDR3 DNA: TGTGCCAGCAGGACAGGGGGATGGACTGAAGCTTTCTTT.

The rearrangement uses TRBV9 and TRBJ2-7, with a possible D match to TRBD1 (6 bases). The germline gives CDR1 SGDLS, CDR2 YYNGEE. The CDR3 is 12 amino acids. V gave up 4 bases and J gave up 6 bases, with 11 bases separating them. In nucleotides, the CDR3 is TGTGCCAGCAGCTCCCCAGGGGTCGAGCAGTACTTC. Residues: CASSSPGVEQYF.

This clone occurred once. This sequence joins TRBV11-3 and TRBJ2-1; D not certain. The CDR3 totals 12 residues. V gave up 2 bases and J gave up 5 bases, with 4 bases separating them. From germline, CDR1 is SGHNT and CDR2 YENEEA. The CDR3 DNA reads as TGTGCCAGCAGCTTATCTAACAATGAGCAGTTCTTC. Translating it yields CASSLSNNEQFF. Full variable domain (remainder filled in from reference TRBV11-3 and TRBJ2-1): EAGVVQSPRYKIIEKKQPVAFWCNPISGHNTLYWYLQNLGQGPELLIRYENEEAVDDSQLPKDRFSAERLKGVDSTLKIQPAELGDSAVYLCASSLSNNEQFFGPGTRLTVL.

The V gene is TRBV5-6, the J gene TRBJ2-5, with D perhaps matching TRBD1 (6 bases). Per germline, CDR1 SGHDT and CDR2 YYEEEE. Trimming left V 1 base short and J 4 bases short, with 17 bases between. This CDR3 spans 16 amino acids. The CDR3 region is CASSLIVRGIPETQYF. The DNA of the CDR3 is TGTGCCAGCAGCTTGATTGTCAGGGGTATCCCAGAGACCCAGTACTTC. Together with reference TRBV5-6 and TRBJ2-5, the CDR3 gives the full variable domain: DAGVTQSPTHLIKTRGQQVTLRCSPKSGHDTVSWYQQALGQGPQFIFQYYEEEERQRGNFPDRFSGHQFPNYSSELNVNALLLGDSALYLCASSLIVRGIPETQYFGPGTRLLVL.

CDR3: CAWSALVGTGAENTEAFF. The CDR3 nucleotides read TGTGCCTGGAGCGCCCTCGTCGGGACAGGGGCCGAGAACACTGAAGCTTTCTTT. This chain uses TRBV30 with TRBJ1-1, with TRBD1 identical over 10 bases. V lost 3 bases and J lost 1; bases outside the gene matches: 14. This CDR3 has 18 residues. Germline loops: CDR1 GTSNPN, CDR2 SVGIG (reference sequence). Together with reference TRBV30 and TRBJ1-1, the CDR3 gives the full variable domain: SQTIHQWPATLVQPVGSPLSLECTVEGTSNPNLYWYRQAAGRGLQLLFYSVGIGQISSEVPQNLSASRPQDRQFILSSKKLLLSDSGFYLCAWSALVGTGAENTEAFFGQGTRLTVV.

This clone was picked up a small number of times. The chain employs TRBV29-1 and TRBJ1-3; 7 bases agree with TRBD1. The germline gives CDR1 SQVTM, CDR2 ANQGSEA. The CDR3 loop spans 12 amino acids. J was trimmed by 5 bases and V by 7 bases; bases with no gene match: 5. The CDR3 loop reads CSAVGQRNTIYF. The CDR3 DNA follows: TGCAGCGCAGTGGGACAGAGAAACACCATATATTTT.

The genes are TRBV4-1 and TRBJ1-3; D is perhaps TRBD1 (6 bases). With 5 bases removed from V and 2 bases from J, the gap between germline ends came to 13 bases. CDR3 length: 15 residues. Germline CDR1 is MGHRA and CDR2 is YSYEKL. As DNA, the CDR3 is TGCGCCAGCAGCTCACAGGCAGGGGCTGGAAACACCATATATTTT. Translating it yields CASSSQAGAGNTIYF.

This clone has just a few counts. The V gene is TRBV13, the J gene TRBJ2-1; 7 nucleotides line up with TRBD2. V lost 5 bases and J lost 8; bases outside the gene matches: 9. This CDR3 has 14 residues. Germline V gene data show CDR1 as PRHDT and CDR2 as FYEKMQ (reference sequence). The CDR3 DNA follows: TGTGCCAGCAGCCGCCGGACTAGTGGAGATGAGCAGTTCTTC. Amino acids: CASSRRTSGDEQFF.

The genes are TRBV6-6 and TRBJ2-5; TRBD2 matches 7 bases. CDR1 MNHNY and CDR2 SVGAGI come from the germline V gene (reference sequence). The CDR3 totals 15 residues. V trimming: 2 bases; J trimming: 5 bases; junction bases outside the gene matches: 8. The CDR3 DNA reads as TGTGCCAGCAGTTACAATGCGGGAGAAAAGGAGACCCAGTACTTC. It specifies CASSYNAGEKETQYF.

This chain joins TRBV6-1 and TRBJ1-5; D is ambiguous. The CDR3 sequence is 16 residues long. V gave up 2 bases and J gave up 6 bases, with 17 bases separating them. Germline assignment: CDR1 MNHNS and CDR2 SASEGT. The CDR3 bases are TGTGCCAGCAGTGAACCGCGCTGGGGAGAGGGTCAGCCCCAGCATTTT. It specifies CASSEPRWGEGQPQHF.

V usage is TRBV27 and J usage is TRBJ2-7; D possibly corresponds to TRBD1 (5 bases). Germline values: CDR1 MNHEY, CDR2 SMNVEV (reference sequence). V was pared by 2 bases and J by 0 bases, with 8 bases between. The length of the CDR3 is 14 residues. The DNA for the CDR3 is TGTGCCAGCAGTTTAACAGGTTCCTCCTACGAGCAGTACTTC. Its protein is CASSLTGSSYEQYF.

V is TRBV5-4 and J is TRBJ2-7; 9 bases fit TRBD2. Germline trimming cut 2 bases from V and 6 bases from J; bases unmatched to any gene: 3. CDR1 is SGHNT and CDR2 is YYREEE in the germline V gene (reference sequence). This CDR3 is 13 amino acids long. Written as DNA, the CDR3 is TGTGCCAGCAGCTTTCCTAGCGGGGTCGAGCAGTACTTC. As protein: CASSFPSGVEQYF.

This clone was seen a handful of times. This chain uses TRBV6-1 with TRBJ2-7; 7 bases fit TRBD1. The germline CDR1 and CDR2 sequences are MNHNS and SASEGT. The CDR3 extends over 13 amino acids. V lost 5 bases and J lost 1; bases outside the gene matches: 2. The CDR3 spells CASSLTGSYEQYF. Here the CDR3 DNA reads TGTGCCAGCAGTTTGACAGGGTCCTACGAGCAGTACTTC.

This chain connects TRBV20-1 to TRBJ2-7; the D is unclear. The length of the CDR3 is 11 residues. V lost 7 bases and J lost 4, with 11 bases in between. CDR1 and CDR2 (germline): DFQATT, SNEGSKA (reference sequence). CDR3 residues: CSGSEMYEQYF. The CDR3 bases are TGCAGTGGCAGCGAAATGTACGAGCAGTACTTC.